This TCR beta chain was recorded in a study of shared clonotypes between healthy human individuals. In the study overall: Each donor's CD8 memory used one plate, CD8 naive two, each CD4 subset three. General study results and limits: A generally larger estimated richness was seen in naive subsets than in memory subsets.

Per the germline V gene, CDR1 is SGHNT and CDR2 is YYREEE (reference sequence). V lost 6 bases to trimming and J lost 7 bases; unmatched junction nucleotides: 15. The CDR3 loop spans 16 amino acids. Per the study methods: Filtering differed, since immunoSEQ gave only junction sequences and no quality scores. Here immunoSEQ multiplex PCR was the method, and the copy in TCRdb shows in-frame clones only, minus some. That table is the source of V, J and clone size, and D and trimming were worked out from the DNA. The sample yields roughly 2.5 million clones, roughly 92% seen once. For this clone: What it binds is not known.

The source material was naive CD4+ T cells sorted from blood. Sample subset: CD45RA+ positively selected. The chain recombines TRBV5-4 with TRBJ2-7, with 11 bases lining up with TRBD2. This receptor was taken from a man aged 18 to 30 in good health. CDR3 residues: CASTPTSGSSTREQYF. The DNA for the CDR3 is TGTGCCAGCACCCCAACTAGCGGGAGTTCGACACGGGAGCAGTACTTC.